Listed below are T cell receptor beta chains from one sample, sequenced in a study of T-cell reconstitution after alpha-beta-depleted transplantation in children. A single record per CDR3 protein comes from TCRdb applying MiXCR to the PCR reads. The sample holds about 580,000 distinct CDR3 sequences, more than 20% seen once. Source: PBMCs, mostly from graft donor cells, taken 360 days after TCRalphabeta/CD19-depleted stem cell transplant. These receptors came from a boy in the first two years of life who had a stem cell transplant for acute myeloid leukemia, so the T cells may come from the graft donor. The CDR3 runs from the conserved cysteine through the conserved F or W. The order of the fields is J gene, V gene, CDR3 protein.

>TRBJ1-1|TRBV3-1
CASSDRAGNTEAFF
>TRBJ2-7|TRBV7-3
CASSYIPGGLSYEQYF
>TRBJ2-5|TRBV12-3/TRBV12-4
CASSLGALGETQETQYF
>TRBJ2-1|TRBV29-1
CSVRSPNEQFF
>TRBJ1-6|TRBV6-5
CASISTGEGGSLHF
>TRBJ2-3|TRBV27
CASSYRGLLNTDTQYF
>TRBJ2-4|TRBV14
CASSQGSANIQYF
>TRBJ2-3|TRBV29-1
CSEKPLRGDTHRDTQYF
>TRBJ1-1|TRBV18
CASSPLPENTEAFF
>TRBJ1-5|TRBV20-1
CSASDPGYQPQHF
>TRBJ2-7|TRBV20-1
CSAPWGDSDEQYF
>TRBJ1-5|TRBV28
CASRFTLNQPQHF
>TRBJ2-3|TRBV27
CASTLGQRGAADTQYF